The text below deals with one T cell receptor (beta chain). This record belongs to a study of blood T cell repertoires in COVID-19. On the study more broadly: There were acute and convalescent COVID-19 samples, and they came from the United States, Italy and Spain. From T cells, B-cell-depleted T cells, or PBMCs came the material, which was cDNA or gDNA.

In germline, CDR1 is MNHEY, CDR2 SVGAGI. The CDR3 is 14 amino acids. The V gene lost 6 bases and the J gene lost 2 bases, with 13 bases spanning the gap. The authors' processing: Scientists estimated how many nucleated cells there were by amplifying reference gene primers. The data were produced by immunoSEQ multiplex PCR, yet TCRdb's version contains in-frame clones alone and is incomplete. V, J and clone size were drawn from that table, and D and trimming were deduced from the DNA. The sample includes a few hundred thousand clones, around 85% seen only once; the top ten take approximately 11%. The specimen was peripheral blood. The source is a woman aged 70 to 79 with acute or convalescent COVID-19. The chain couples TRBV6-5 to TRBJ1-2; possible D gene TRBD1, 6 bases. The CDR3 coding sequence is TGTGCCAGCAGGGGACCAGGACAGAACTATGGCTACACCTTC. This encodes CASRGPGQNYGYTF.